The 29 T cell receptor beta chains reported below all come from one sample, sequenced in a study of cytomegalovirus exposure and HLA in healthy donors. The primer mix had 60 Vbeta and 13 Jbeta primers. Here immunoSEQ multiplex PCR was the method, and the copy in TCRdb shows in-frame clones only, minus some. Among about 170,000 clones listed, about 88% were seen once. The material sequenced was PBMCs. These receptors came from a man between 18 and 35 years old in good health and CMV-seropositive.

CDR3 coding DNA: TGTGCCAGCAGTGACGGGGGGGGGAACAATGAGCAGTTCTTC. Translating gives CASSDGGGNNEQFF. V gene TRBV6-1 combines with J gene TRBJ2-1, with 8 bases identical to TRBD2. Germline CDR1 MNHNS, CDR2 SASEGT. The CDR3 runs 14 residues. V lost 3 bases and J lost 5; bases outside the gene matches: 3.

The V gene is TRBV9, the J gene TRBJ1-2; D call uncertain. Trimming cost V 0 bases and J 5 bases, with 8 bases left between them. The CDR3 covers 13 residues. In germline, CDR1 is SGDLS, CDR2 YYNGEE. This CDR3 reads CASSVGEQYGYTF. The CDR3 nucleotides are TGTGCCAGCAGCGTAGGGGAGCAATATGGCTACACCTTC.

V is TRBV5-5 and J is TRBJ1-2; a possible D gene is TRBD1 (6 bases). The CDR3 extends over 15 amino acids. With 0 bases removed from V and 0 bases from J, the gap between germline ends came to 9 bases. Germline lookup yields CDR1 SGHKS and CDR2 YYEKEE (reference sequence). The DNA for the CDR3 is TGTGCCAGCAGCTTGGCGGACAGACCTAACTATGGCTACACCTTC. It yields the protein CASSLADRPNYGYTF.

The chain couples TRBV7-2 to TRBJ2-6; 9 nucleotides line up with TRBD1. The length of the CDR3 is 18 residues. CDR1 is SGHTA, CDR2 FQGNSA, per germline. After removal of 5 bases from V and 0 bases from J, the junction contained 8 bases not matched to a gene. The CDR3 is CASSGKTGGVSGANVLTF. As DNA, the CDR3 is TGTGCCAGCAGCGGTAAGACAGGGGGAGTCTCTGGGGCCAACGTCCTGACTTTC.

The gene calls are TRBV28 and TRBJ2-5; D ambiguous. The CDR3 loop spans 15 amino acids. Germline V gene data show CDR1 as MDHEN and CDR2 as SYDVKM. V dropped 5 bases and J dropped 5 bases, with 18 bases sitting between them. CDR3 DNA: TGTGCCAGCAGTCGTATCGAGGTCGGTGAGGAGACCCAGTACTTC. Translation: CASSRIEVGEETQYF.

The chain carries TRBV7-9 and TRBJ1-2, with TRBD1 matching over 8 bases. Germline V CDR1 and CDR2: SEHNR, FQNEAQ (reference sequence). The CDR3 sequence is 14 residues long. With 3 bases clipped from V and 4 bases from J, the junction kept 4 bases outside the gene matches. For the CDR3, the DNA is TGTGCCAGCAGCTTCCAGGGGGCCGTCTATGGCTACACCTTC. Translation gives CASSFQGAVYGYTF.

To note about this clone: Mismatch with germline at one junction end may stem from a read error. This chain connects TRBV18 to TRBJ2-7; 9 bases match TRBD1. Looked up from germline, CDR1 is KGHSH and CDR2 is LQKENI. This CDR3 is 15 amino acids long. CDR3 in amino acids: CASSSPGQGMYEQYF. The CDR3 nucleotides are TGTGCCAGCTCATCACCGGGACAGGGTATGTACGAGCAGTACTTC.

The gene calls are TRBV7-9 and TRBJ2-1; TRBD1 agrees at 8 bases. This CDR3 has 15 amino acids. V dropped 5 bases and J dropped 6; count of bases not matched to a gene: 9. CDR1 and CDR2 from the germline V gene are SEHNR and FQNEAQ (reference sequence). The CDR3 sequence is CASSPGQGEVNEQFF. Written as DNA, the CDR3 is TGTGCCAGCAGCCCTGGACAGGGTGAAGTCAATGAGCAGTTCTTC.

The V and J genes are TRBV5-6 and TRBJ1-2, with D unresolved. The CDR3 consists of 13 residues. Germline V CDR1 and CDR2: SGHDT, YYEEEE. V was trimmed by 4 bases and J by 5 bases, leaving 12 bases between them. Here the CDR3 reads CASSPGREYGYTF. The DNA of the CDR3 is TGTGCCAGCAGCCCGGGGAGGGAATATGGCTACACCTTC.

This chain connects TRBV2 to TRBJ2-1, with D perhaps TRBD2 (6 bases). Trimming took 7 bases from V and 7 from J, leaving 8 bases between them. Germline-derived CDR1 and CDR2 are SNHLY and FYNNEI. This CDR3 is 11 amino acids long. The CDR3 loop reads CASTGRNEQFF. CDR3 DNA: TGTGCCAGCACGGGGAGGAATGAGCAGTTCTTC. Supplemented by reference TRBV2 and TRBJ2-1, the full variable domain reads EPEVTQTPSHQVTQMGQEVILRCVPISNHLYFYWYRQILGQKVEFLVSFYNNEISEKSEIFDDQFSVERPDGSNFTLKIRSTKLEDSAMYFCASTGRNEQFFGPGTRLTVL.

J is TRBJ2-1 and V is TRBV9; D possibly corresponds to TRBD2 (6 bases). The V end lost 7 bases, the J end lost 12 bases, and 14 bases lay between the germline ends. The CDR3 runs 11 residues. The germline V gene has CDR1 SGDLS and CDR2 YYNGEE. The CDR3 DNA is TGTGCCAGCGGGGGGACCCGAGGGCAGTTCTTC. As protein: CASGGTRGQFF.

The rearrangement links TRBV5-1 to TRBJ1-1, with D maybe TRBD1 (6 bases). Trimming pared 1 base from V and 5 bases from J, leaving 12 bases between. This CDR3 comprises 14 residues. Germline V gives CDR1 SGHRS, CDR2 YFSETQ. The CDR3 sequence: CASSLRGGTTEAFF. The CDR3 region has the DNA TGCGCCAGCAGCTTGCGAGGGGGAACAACTGAAGCTTTCTTT.

This chain connects TRBV7-3 to TRBJ1-4, with a possible D match to TRBD1 (6 bases). V lost 3 bases and J lost 6, with 11 bases in between. Germline V gene sequence: CDR1 SGHTA, CDR2 FQGTGA. There are 14 residues in the CDR3. In DNA, the CDR3 is TGTGCCAGCAGCTTCCAGGGGATTCATGAAAAACTGTTTTTT. Encoded protein: CASSFQGIHEKLFF. The entire variable domain, with the rest obtained from reference TRBV7-3 and TRBJ1-4, is as follows: GAGVSQTPSNKVTEKGKYVELRCDPISGHTALYWYRQSLGQGPEFLIYFQGTGAADDSGLPNDRFFAVRPEGSVSTLKIQRTERGDSAVYLCASSFQGIHEKLFFGSGTQLSVL.

The rearrangement joins TRBV19 to TRBJ1-4; 9 bases align to TRBD1. CDR1 and CDR2 (germline): LNHDA, SQIVND (reference sequence). The CDR3 contains 17 residues. The junction had 14 bases not matched to a gene; V was cut back by 5 bases and J by 7 bases. In DNA, the CDR3 is TGTGCCAGTAGTGCATCGACCGGGACAGGGTCCGGTGAAAAACTGTTTTTT. Protein: CASSASTGTGSGEKLFF.

This chain uses TRBV18 with TRBJ2-3, with TRBD1 as a possible D gene (5 bases). The CDR3 loop spans 15 amino acids. Trimming took 0 bases from V and 4 from J, leaving 11 bases between them. Per germline, CDR1 KGHSH and CDR2 LQKENI. The CDR3 DNA is TGTGCCAGCTCACCACCCGACAGCCCCGCAGATACGCAGTATTTT. Protein sequence: CASSPPDSPADTQYF.

This chain joins TRBV2 and TRBJ2-6; TRBD1 matches at 7 bases. The V gene's germline CDR1 is SNHLY and CDR2 FYNNEI. J lost 1 base, V lost 3 bases, and 6 bases had no gene match. The CDR3 runs to 17 residues. CDR3 amino acids: CASSDGTVSSGANVLTF. Written as DNA, the CDR3 is TGTGCCAGCAGTGACGGGACAGTCTCTTCTGGGGCCAACGTCCTGACTTTC.

This chain uses TRBV14 with TRBJ1-4; no definite D call. Trimming removed 0 bases at V and 3 bases at J, with 14 bases between. Looked up from germline, CDR1 is SGHDN and CDR2 is FVKESK. This CDR3 spans 17 amino acids. CDR3 DNA sequence: TGTGCCAGCAGCCAAGATCGAGGGAAGCTACCTAATGAAAAACTGTTTTTT. This codes for CASSQDRGKLPNEKLFF.

DNA of the CDR3: TGTGCCAGTAGTATACCCGGACAGGGATACACTGAAGCTTTCTTT. It yields the protein CASSIPGQGYTEAFF. J is TRBJ1-1 and V is TRBV19; TRBD1 aligns across 8 bases. The germline CDR1 and CDR2 sequences are LNHDA and SQIVND (reference sequence). This CDR3 spans 15 amino acids. V gave up 2 bases and J gave up 3 bases; unmatched junction bases: 5.

The rearrangement links TRBV11-1 to TRBJ2-1; TRBD2 matches 7 bases. The CDR3 extends over 12 amino acids. V trimming: 5 bases; J trimming: 8 bases; junction bases outside the gene matches: 3. Germline CDR1 and CDR2: SGHAT and FQDESV (reference sequence). CDR3 protein: CASSHRGDEQFF. CDR3 DNA sequence: TGTGCCAGCAGCCACCGGGGGGATGAGCAGTTCTTC. Full variable domain (rest looked up from reference TRBV11-1 and TRBJ2-1): EAEVAQSPRYKITEKSQAVAFWCDPISGHATLYWYRQILGQGPELLVQFQDESVVDDSQLPKDRFSAERLKGVDSTLKIQPAELGDSAMYLCASSHRGDEQFFGPGTRLTVL.

This clone showed up just a few times. The gene calls are TRBV19 and TRBJ1-6; TRBD1 matches 9 bases. This CDR3 is built from 15 residues. Trimming cost V 5 bases and J 7 bases; bases outside gene matches: 6. Germline V gene sequence: CDR1 LNHDA, CDR2 SQIVND (reference sequence). CDR3 loop: CASSRDRVGNSPLHF. The CDR3 nucleotides are TGTGCCAGTAGTCGGGACAGGGTAGGGAATTCACCCCTCCACTTT.

The V and J genes are TRBV6-1 and TRBJ2-1; the match to TRBD2 covers 10 bases. V shed 8 bases and J 2 bases; nucleotides not matched to a gene: 6. This CDR3 is built from 15 residues. CDR1 is MNHNS and CDR2 is SASEGT in the germline V gene. CDR3 amino acids: CASETSGATYNEQFF. In DNA form, the CDR3 reads TGTGCCAGCGAAACTAGCGGGGCAACCTACAATGAGCAGTTCTTC.

This chain joins TRBV27 and TRBJ2-1, with D maybe TRBD1 (6 bases). Trimming shortened V by 2 bases and J by 3 bases, and 8 bases separated the two germline ends. CDR3 size: 14 residues. In germline, CDR1 is MNHEY, CDR2 SMNVEV (reference sequence). CDR3 sequence (DNA): TGTGCCAGCAGTTTAGGGGGCAACTACAATGAGCAGTTCTTC. Its translation: CASSLGGNYNEQFF.

This chain links TRBV18 with TRBJ1-2; maybe TRBD1 (6 bases). The germline V and J ends were trimmed by 3 bases and 8 bases, with 13 bases remaining between them. From germline, CDR1 is KGHSH and CDR2 LQKENI. The CDR3 loop spans 13 amino acids. The CDR3 sequence is CASSPTGLEGYTF. DNA for the CDR3: TGTGCCAGCTCACCCACAGGGTTGGAAGGCTACACCTTC.

The V and J genes are TRBV2 and TRBJ1-4; tentative D call: TRBD1 (6 bases). The CDR3 has 14 amino acids. V was pared by 7 bases and J by 5 bases, with 14 bases between. CDR1 is SNHLY and CDR2 is FYNNEI in the germline V gene. CDR3: CASTLGRGNEKLFF. The CDR3 DNA reads TGTGCCAGCACGCTGGGCAGGGGAAATGAAAAACTGTTTTTT.

This chain connects TRBV5-8 to TRBJ2-2, with D maybe TRBD2 (5 bases). The CDR3 is 14 amino acids. V lost 1 base to trimming and J lost 6 bases, with 10 bases between them. The germline CDR1 and CDR2 sequences are SGHTS and YDEGEE. The CDR3 nucleotides read TGTGCCAGCAGCTTGACGAGGGTCCCCGGGGAGCTGTTTTTT. This gives the protein CASSLTRVPGELFF.

This clone occurred a few times. The chain joins TRBV4-1 to TRBJ1-2; 8 nucleotides agree with TRBD1. The CDR3 covers 14 residues. J was trimmed by 3 bases and V by 3 bases; bases with no gene match: 3. Per the germline V gene, CDR1 is MGHRA and CDR2 is YSYEKL. For the CDR3, the DNA is TGCGCCAGCAGCCAGGGACAGGTGGACTATGGCTACACCTTC. Residues: CASSQGQVDYGYTF.

The rearrangement joins TRBV28 to TRBJ1-5, with no clear D. Trimming removed 7 bases at V and 8 bases at J, with 12 bases between. The CDR3 totals 12 residues. Per the germline V gene, CDR1 is MDHEN and CDR2 is SYDVKM. This CDR3 reads CASTLQREPQHF. In DNA form, the CDR3 reads TGTGCCAGCACCCTGCAGCGCGAGCCCCAGCATTTT. The full variable domain, completed using reference TRBV28 and TRBJ1-5, is DVKVTQSSRYLVKRTGEKVFLECVQDMDHENMFWYRQDPGLGLRLIYFSYDVKMKEKGDIPEGYSVSREKKERFSLILESASTNQTSMYLCASTLQREPQHFGDGTRLSIL.

The CDR3 region is CASSLVGSTNTGELFF. Here the CDR3 DNA reads TGCGCCAGCAGCTTGGTGGGCTCAACGAACACCGGGGAGCTGTTTTTT. The V and J genes are TRBV5-1 and TRBJ2-2; D gene unclear. The CDR3 spans 16 residues. From germline, CDR1 is SGHRS and CDR2 YFSETQ. Trimming left V 0 bases short and J 0 bases short, with 9 bases between.

CDR3 protein: CASSLVLAGGPGPNEQFF. The CDR3, as DNA: TGCGCCAGCAGCTTGGTGCTAGCGGGGGGGCCGGGGCCCAATGAGCAGTTCTTC. The chain couples TRBV5-1 to TRBJ2-1, with 12 bases aligning to TRBD2. This CDR3 is 18 amino acids long. Germline CDR1 and CDR2: SGHRS and YFSETQ. J lost 6 bases, V lost 0 bases, and 10 bases had no gene match.